This TCR beta chain was recovered during a study of blood T cell repertoires in COVID-19. Clones were read by immunoSEQ multiplex PCR, and TCRdb kept only the in-frame ones, dropping some. The sample has about 300,000 clones; approximately 85% are singletons. The CDR3 length is 12 residues. CDR1 and CDR2 from the germline V gene are SGHVS and FQNEAQ. Between the trimmed V and J ends, which lost 4 bases and 17 bases, there was a span of 15 bases. The receptor was isolated from a man aged 25 to 45 who had recovered from COVID-19. The V and J genes are TRBV7-8 and TRBJ1-6, with D possibly being TRBD1 (6 bases). Sequenced material: PBMCs or T cells enriched from blood (not recorded which). CDR3 coding DNA: TGTGCCAGCAGCTCGAGGGGGTGGCCCTTCCACTTT. It is translated as CASSSRGWPFHF.